Listed below are T cell receptor beta chains from one sample, sequenced in a study of beta chain features in type 1 diabetes. The assay was immunoSEQ multiplex PCR, and TCRdb's table has in-frame clones only and misses some. Of 310,000 or so clones listed, around 10% are singletons. Specimen: naive CD4+ T cells from blood. The source is a woman aged 25 to 39 in good health. The CDR3 runs from the conserved cysteine through the conserved F or W. A D gene is named only where the DNA matches it firmly. Size tells how often a clone was seen (once, few, many) or the class of an expanded clone, and some rows leave it out.

j_gene | d_gene | v_gene | abundance | CDR3aa | CDR3nt
TRBJ2-2 | TRBD2 | TRBV9 | NA | CASSVVSSGTNTGELFF | TGTGCCAGCAGCGTAGTTTCTAGCGGGACGAACACCGGGGAGCTGTTTTTT
TRBJ2-1 | NA | TRBV14 | NA | CASSPGNVNRNEQFF | TGTGCCAGCAGCCCCGGGAATGTGAATAGGAATGAGCAGTTCTTC
TRBJ2-7 | TRBD2 | TRBV13 | NA | CASSLGRTSGGYEQYF | TGTGCCAGCAGCTTAGGCCGGACTAGCGGAGGCTACGAGCAGTACTTC
TRBJ2-5 | NA | TRBV29-1 | NA | CSVLAPLSGTQYF | TGCAGCGTCCTGGCACCCTTGTCAGGGACCCAGTACTTC
TRBJ2-1 | TRBD2 | TRBV14 | NA | CASSYPGTTYNEQFF | TGTGCCAGCAGCTACCCCGGGACTACCTACAATGAGCAGTTCTTC
TRBJ1-2 | NA | TRBV28 | NA | CASSFSDSYSRYGYTF | TGTGCCAGCAGTTTTTCGGACAGCTATTCTCGCTATGGCTACACCTTC
TRBJ2-3 | TRBD1 | TRBV29-1 | NA | CSVQGQGAGDTQYF | TGCAGCGTCCAGGGACAGGGGGCCGGAGATACGCAGTATTTT
TRBJ2-1 | TRBD2 | TRBV5-1 | NA | CASSLTSGHTYNEQFF | TGCGCCAGCAGCCTTACTAGCGGGCATACCTACAATGAGCAGTTCTTC
TRBJ2-3 | TRBD2 | TRBV11-2 | NA | CASSFPTNSGRERDTQYF | TGTGCCAGCAGCTTCCCAACTAATAGCGGGAGGGAAAGAGATACGCAGTATTTT
TRBJ1-2 | NA | TRBV30 | few | CAWSARQIAGYTF | TGTGCCTGGAGTGCGAGACAAATTGCTGGCTACACCTTC
TRBJ1-3 | NA | TRBV4-2 | NA | CASSLRGETGNTIYF | TGTGCCAGCAGCCTCCGGGGGGAAACTGGAAACACCATATATTTT
TRBJ2-5 | TRBD2 | TRBV29-1 | few | CSARPRLAGVGTQYF | TGCAGCGCCCGACCCCGACTAGCGGGAGTGGGTACCCAGTACTTC
TRBJ2-1 | NA | TRBV19 | few | CASSIPGYEQFF | TGTGCCAGTAGTATACCGGGGTATGAGCAGTTCTTC
TRBJ2-5 | TRBD1 | TRBV18 | NA | CASSPPTGWAQETQYF | TGTGCCAGCTCACCTCCGACAGGGTGGGCGCAAGAGACCCAGTACTTC
TRBJ2-5 | NA | TRBV7-9 | few | CASSLGGEETQYF | TGTGCCAGCAGCTTAGGGGGAGAAGAGACCCAGTACTTC
TRBJ2-3 | TRBD2 | TRBV5-1 | NA | CASSLAGTSGALRTDTQYF | TGCGCCAGCAGCTTGGCGGGGACTAGCGGGGCTCTTCGCACAGATACGCAGTATTTT
TRBJ2-1 | NA | TRBV19 | few | CASSPLTGPSNEQFF | TGTGCCAGTAGTCCGTTGACAGGTCCGAGCAATGAGCAGTTCTTC
TRBJ1-1 | NA | TRBV25-1 | few | CASSGRHWNTEAFF | TGTGCCAGCAGTGGACGACACTGGAACACTGAAGCTTTCTTT
TRBJ1-2 | TRBD1 | TRBV25-1 | NA | CASSTGTAVFYGYTF | TGTGCCAGCTCCACCGGGACAGCTGTTTTTTATGGCTACACCTTC
TRBJ2-7 | NA | TRBV30 | few | CAWRRGANYEQYF | TGTGCCTGGAGAAGAGGTGCCAACTACGAGCAGTACTTC
TRBJ2-7 | NA | TRBV7-9 | NA | CASSYGSYGVEQYF | TGTGCCAGCAGCTACGGCAGCTACGGAGTCGAGCAGTACTTC
TRBJ2-2 | TRBD1 | TRBV7-6 | few | CASTPAGGWTGELFF | TGTGCCAGCACCCCCGCAGGGGGCTGGACCGGGGAGCTGTTTTTT
TRBJ1-2 | TRBD1 | TRBV2 | few | CASRRQGDYGYTF | TGTGCCAGCAGACGACAGGGGGACTATGGCTACACCTTC
TRBJ2-1 | TRBD2 | TRBV9 | NA | CASSESGLVAGEQFF | TGTGCCAGCAGCGAATCGGGACTAGTGGCTGGTGAGCAGTTCTTC
TRBJ2-2 | NA | TRBV11-2 | few | CASSLAGVAGELFF | TGTGCCAGCAGCTTAGCGGGAGTGGCCGGGGAGCTGTTTTTT
TRBJ2-1 | NA | TRBV29-1 | NA | CSTQAPLNNEQFF | TGCAGCACTCAAGCCCCCCTGAACAATGAGCAGTTCTTC
TRBJ1-4 | TRBD1 | TRBV6-6 | few | CASSYYEQGGEKLFF | TGTGCCAGCAGTTACTATGAACAGGGGGGTGAAAAACTGTTTTTT